This T cell receptor (beta chain) was obtained from a study of draining lymph node invasion in breast cancer (dated by TCRdb to about 2020). Study-level background: Metastasis in lymph nodes was diagnosed using histology and cytokeratin immunohistochemistry and was confirmed with EpCAM/CD45 flow cytometry. In a separate targeted assay, bulk TCR-beta CDR3 sequencing compared sorted memory regulatory T cells and memory conventional CD4 T cells across breast cancer tissues. Matched non-invaded and tumor-invaded tumor-draining lymph nodes plus the primary tumor were contributed by each patient, with both Treg and Tconv subsets profiled. Lymph nodes from several patients were covered by the separate targeted TCR sequencing, and for three of those patients the primary tumors were sequenced as well.

As for this clonotype: The specificity of this receptor is unknown. Base qualities are not recorded, but no much larger clone differs from it by a single base.

Library preparation employed bulk RNA-seq. Data came from an Illumina HiSeq 2500. As for the original processing: In the separate targeted TCR-seq dataset, CDR3 sequences were extracted from raw reads and quantified using MiXCR version 2.1.5 with default parameters. In the separate targeted TCR-seq dataset, TCR-beta clones were defined by the combination of V gene, J gene and CDR3 sequence. In the separate targeted TCR-seq dataset, clones with fewer than three counts were first removed, after which only the 90% most strongly expressed clones per sample were kept. The separate targeted TCR-seq dataset calculated Treg-Tconv overlap for each tissue as the number of shared clones divided by the total number of Treg clones, multiplied by 100. Through fastp at Q25 and MiXCR, TCRdb rebuilt clones from the public reads, retaining in-frame beta chains. Under each unique CDR3 protein, matching rows form one entry showing the most common genes and DNA. Clone size and V and J calls follow TCRdb, not the original study. The table for this sample lists 2,000 to 3,000 distinct CDR3 sequences; roughly 81% of them were counted only once. Roughly 1.5% of the sample is in the top ten clones.

Overall study results and their limits: Tracking the tumor top-100 clones was possible in just a couple of patients. Detection of some of the top 100 tumor clones in both invaded and non-invaded nodes suggests recirculation between tumor and draining nodes. Across all tissues in the targeted TCR-seq data, Tregs appeared to be more clonally expanded than Tconvs, and both subsets showed lower diversity in tumor than in lymph nodes. Per tissue, roughly 12-25% of Treg TCRs were found to be shared with Tconvs, and this sharing was interpreted as suggesting peripheral Treg induction. TCRs shared between the Treg and Tconv subsets were viewed as suggestive of, but not proof of, a common clonal origin. Whether Treg conversion occurred in a given organ or whether converted Tregs recirculated between nodes and tumor could not be resolved from the data.

CD4+ CD45RA- CD25- cells were sorted as memory conventional CD4 T cells. Whether a tumor-draining lymph node counted as invaded or non-invaded depended on the presence or absence of metastatic tumor cells. Before staining and sorting, a Miltenyi Pan T Cell isolation kit was used to pre-enrich the T cells. Immunohistochemistry for estrogen receptor, progesterone receptor, HER2 and Ki-67 was used to characterize primary tumors. Fresh surgical tissue was processed within a few hours after surgery by cutting into small fragments. Tissue fragments were enzymatically digested with Liberase TL plus DNase for under 25 minutes and were then filtered through a 40-micrometer strainer. After DAPI live/dead staining, cells were sorted on a BD FACS Aria II at roughly 97-99% purity. Sorted cells were lysed in TCL buffer and RNA was purified with a Norgen Single Cell RNA purification kit including DNase treatment.

The CDR3 holds 13 amino acids from the cysteine to the phenylalanine. Of all the DNA, just the CDR3 is kept, 39 bases in frame from base 1. V has 5 bases trimmed and J has 7 bases trimmed; junction bases matching no gene number 5. The CDR1 and CDR2 encoded by the germline V gene (reference sequence) are SGHKS and YYEKEE. The receptor's source is a female donor with luminal breast cancer. Material: sorted memory CD4+ effector T cells from a lymph node. Taken with the paper, the label for cell subset or site translates to: CD45RA-negative sorted CD4+ T cells (memory Tconv or effector/memory Treg). The sequence is built from TRBV5-5 and TRBJ1-2, with TRBD1 identical over 10 junction bases. The CDR3 region has the sequence CASSDRGLLGYTF. The DNA sequence is TGTGCCAGCAGTGACAGGGGGCTACTTGGCTACACCTTC.